Each of the 26 T cell receptor beta chains below was sequenced from the same sample in a study of CD8 T cells in ankylosing spondylitis (dated by TCRdb to about 2017). Receptor libraries were prepared by 5' RACE. The sequencing machine was an Illumina HiSeq 2500. TCRdb handled the public reads itself, with Q25 trimming in fastp and clone calling in MiXCR, and kept productive beta chains. Every entry covers one CDR3 protein and lists the most common genes and DNA from its rows. Counted in this sample were some 140,000 distinct CDR3 sequences; about 6.7% of them appeared once. The ten largest clonotypes hold about an eighth of the sample. The specimen was blood, either unsorted or a sorted T cell fraction (not recorded which). These receptors were taken from a female donor with ankylosing spondylitis or in good health (not recorded which).

This clonotype appeared many times. CDR3 sequence reads: CASKMGTVATQYF. CDR3 sequence (DNA): TGTGCCAGCAAGATGGGGACAGTCGCAACCCAGTACTTC. The chain recombines TRBV6-1 with TRBJ2-5; TRBD1 matches 7 bases. Germline V gene lookup returns CDR1 MNHNS and CDR2 SASEGT. Trimming at V came to 7 bases and at J to 8 bases, leaving 10 bases not matched to a gene. This CDR3 has 13 amino acids.

This clonotype came up many times. The genes are TRBV5-1 and TRBJ2-7; possibly TRBD1 for D (6 bases). CDR1 and CDR2 from the germline V gene are SGHRS and YFSETQ. V was pared by 4 bases and J by 7 bases, with 9 bases between. This CDR3 comprises 11 residues. The CDR3 sequence: CASSADREQYF. The CDR3 DNA is TGCGCCAGCAGCGCGGACAGAGAGCAGTACTTC.

This clonotype was picked up many times. The chain uses TRBV5-1 and TRBJ1-1; TRBD1 matches 9 bases. With 4 bases clipped from V and 7 bases from J, the junction kept 5 bases outside the gene matches. The germline CDR1 and CDR2 sequences are SGHRS and YFSETQ. This CDR3 has 13 residues. The CDR3 here is CASSRTGAIEAFF. The CDR3 DNA reads TGCGCCAGCAGCAGGACAGGGGCGATTGAAGCTTTCTTT. Full variable domain (missing parts from reference TRBV5-1 and TRBJ1-1): KAGVTQTPRYLIKTRGQQVTLSCSPISGHRSVSWYQQTPGQGLQFLFEYFSETQRNKGNFPGRFSGRQFSNSRSEMNVSTLELGDSALYLCASSRTGAIEAFFGQGTRLTVV.

This clonotype was recorded at least ten times. V is TRBV7-2 and J is TRBJ1-1, with 7 nucleotides matching TRBD1. Unmatched junction bases numbered 6, after V lost 3 bases and J lost 5 bases. The germline gives CDR1 SGHTA, CDR2 FQGNSA. The length of the CDR3 is 14 residues. The CDR3 coding sequence is TGTGCCAGCAGCTTGAGACAGGGAGGAACTGAAGCTTTCTTT. Its translation is CASSLRQGGTEAFF. Supplemented by reference TRBV7-2 and TRBJ1-1, the full variable domain reads GAGVSQSPSNKVTEKGKDVELRCDPISGHTALYWYRQSLGQGLEFLIYFQGNSAPDKSGLPSDRFSAERTGGSVSTLTIQRTQQEDSAVYLCASSLRQGGTEAFFGQGTRLTVV.

This CDR3 reads CSASGAGDEQFF. Here the CDR3 DNA reads TGCAGTGCTAGCGGGGCCGGGGATGAGCAGTTCTTC. The rearrangement joins TRBV20-1 to TRBJ2-1; D is possibly TRBD1 or TRBD2 (5 bases each). The CDR3 is made up of 12 amino acids. V was shortened by 3 bases and J by 8 bases, with 11 bases between the two germline ends. In germline, CDR1 is DFQATT, CDR2 SNEGSKA (reference sequence).

This clonotype showed up many times. The chain combines TRBV7-2 with TRBJ2-5; D not resolved. Germline V gene lookup returns CDR1 SGHTA and CDR2 FQGNSA. The CDR3 is made up of 13 amino acids. V dropped 4 bases and J dropped 2 bases, with 8 bases sitting between them. CDR3 DNA: TGTGCCAGCAGCTCCTCGTCACAAGAGACCCAGTACTTC. It specifies CASSSSSQETQYF.

This sequence joins TRBV29-1 and TRBJ1-2, with a tentative D call TRBD1 (6 bases). Germline CDR1 is SQVTM and CDR2 is ANQGSEA. The V end lost 4 bases, the J end lost 8 bases, and 14 bases lay between the germline ends. There are 12 residues in the CDR3. CDR3 amino acids: CSVGGARGGYTF. Here the CDR3 DNA reads TGCAGCGTTGGGGGGGCGCGGGGAGGCTACACCTTC.

V is TRBV7-9 and J is TRBJ1-2, with D perhaps TRBD1 (5 bases). V shed 4 bases and J shed 0 bases, with 12 bases lying between them. The CDR3 consists of 15 residues. Germline lookup yields CDR1 SEHNR and CDR2 FQNEAQ (reference sequence). DNA for the CDR3: TGTGCCAGCAGCTCCGGGACGGACCCTAACTATGGCTACACCTTC. Translating it yields CASSSGTDPNYGYTF. Filled out from reference TRBV7-9 and TRBJ1-2, the complete variable domain reads DTGVSQNPRHKITKRGQNVTFRCDPISEHNRLYWYRQTLGQGPEFLTYFQNEAQLEKSRLLSDRFSAERPKGSFSTLEIQRTEQGDSAMYLCASSSGTDPNYGYTFGSGTRLTVV.

This clonotype was observed many times. The rearrangement joins TRBV6-2 or TRBV6-3 to TRBJ2-1; perhaps TRBD2 as D (5 bases). Trimming took 5 bases from V and 2 from J, leaving 16 bases between them. This CDR3 has 16 residues. From germline, CDR1 is MNHEY and CDR2 SVGEGT. CDR3 protein: CASSSSDGGTYNEQFF. DNA for the CDR3: TGTGCCAGCAGTAGCTCAGACGGAGGAACCTACAATGAGCAGTTCTTC.

The chain combines TRBV9 with TRBJ2-7; D possibly uses TRBD1 or TRBD2 (6 bases each). In germline, CDR1 is SGDLS, CDR2 YYNGEE. This CDR3 region has 14 residues. V was cut by 3 bases and J by 4 bases, with 14 bases left in between. The CDR3 nucleotides are TGTGCCAGCAGCGAGAGGGGGGCTGGTTACGAGCAGTACTTC. Encoded protein: CASSERGAGYEQYF.

There are many counts of this clonotype. The V call is TRBV7-9, the J call TRBJ1-4; D perhaps matches TRBD1 (5 bases). Germline-derived CDR1 and CDR2 are SEHNR and FQNEAQ (reference sequence). The CDR3 runs to 13 residues. Trimming took off 5 bases at V and 5 bases at J, with 9 bases between the two ends. In DNA, the CDR3 is TGTGCCAGCAGCAGAGACAGCAATGAAAAACTGTTTTTT. Protein sequence: CASSRDSNEKLFF.

CDR3 sequence: CSACQGNQPQHF. In nucleotides, the CDR3 is TGCAGTGCTTGTCAGGGAAATCAGCCCCAGCATTTT. V is TRBV20-1 and J is TRBJ1-5; perhaps TRBD1 as D (5 bases). Germline CDR1 DFQATT, CDR2 SNEGSKA (reference sequence). V was trimmed by 5 bases and J by 4 bases, leaving 9 bases between them. This CDR3 is 12 amino acids long.

This clonotype showed up many times. CDR3 bases: TGTGCCAGCAGCTCGGGCCTTTCCAATTCACCCCTCCACTTT. Its translation is CASSSGLSNSPLHF. The J gene is TRBJ1-6, the V gene TRBV7-2, with D hard to call. Trimming left V 4 bases short and J 7 bases short, with 11 bases between. The length of the CDR3 is 14 residues. Germline CDR1 is SGHTA and CDR2 is FQGNSA.

This clonotype showed up many times. The chain has TRBV6-1 and TRBJ1-2; no firm D call. CDR1 is MNHNS, CDR2 SASEGT, per germline. This CDR3 is built from 13 residues. V gave up 2 bases and J gave up 2 bases, with 6 bases separating them. CDR3 nucleotides: TGTGCCAGCAGTGAACAGGAAAACTATGGCTACACCTTC. It codes for CASSEQENYGYTF.

This clonotype was recorded at least ten times. J is TRBJ1-4 and V is TRBV27; D not certain. CDR3 size: 14 residues. Between the trimmed V and J ends, which lost 5 bases and 6 bases, there was a span of 13 bases. From germline, CDR1 is MNHEY and CDR2 SMNVEV (reference sequence). The CDR3 DNA follows: TGTGCCAGCAGTAGTGAGGGAATGGATGAAAAACTGTTTTTT. Its protein is CASSSEGMDEKLFF.

This clonotype was counted many times. The chain is built from TRBV12-3 or TRBV12-4 and TRBJ2-3, with D possibly being TRBD1 or TRBD2 (5 bases each). With 7 bases removed from V and 0 bases from J, the gap between germline ends came to 11 bases. This CDR3 comprises 14 residues. The CDR3 loop reads CASTTGASTDTQYF. Written as DNA, the CDR3 is TGTGCCAGCACCACCGGGGCTAGCACAGATACGCAGTATTTT.

This clonotype was observed at least ten times. This chain connects TRBV12-3 or TRBV12-4 to TRBJ2-1, with 12 bases fitting TRBD2. V was clipped by 3 bases and J by 3 bases; unmatched bases: 3. This CDR3 comprises 16 residues. The CDR3 DNA follows: TGTGCCAGCAGTTTGACTAGCGGGGGCTTCTACAATGAGCAGTTCTTC. It translates to CASSLTSGGFYNEQFF.

This clonotype appeared many times. The genes are TRBV18 and TRBJ2-7; 7 positions match TRBD2. Trimming at V came to 3 bases and at J to 3 bases, leaving 17 bases not matched to a gene. Per the germline V gene, CDR1 is KGHSH and CDR2 is LQKENI. The length of the CDR3 is 18 residues. CDR3 residues: CASSPATVVREGYYEQYF. The CDR3 nucleotides read TGTGCCAGCTCACCGGCCACAGTAGTCAGGGAGGGGTACTACGAGCAGTACTTC.

This clonotype was counted at least ten times. The chain's CDR3 is CASSLRGQVNNSPLHF. CDR3 nucleotide sequence: TGTGCCAGCAGCTTACGTGGTCAGGTCAATAATTCACCCCTCCACTTT. The rearrangement uses TRBV7-9 and TRBJ1-6; D gene ambiguous. Per germline, CDR1 SEHNR and CDR2 FQNEAQ (reference sequence). The CDR3 runs 16 residues. Trimming took 2 bases from V and 5 from J, leaving 13 bases between them. The full variable domain, in which reference TRBV7-9 and TRBJ1-6 provide the parts outside the CDR3, is DTGVSQNPRHKITKRGQNVTFRCDPISEHNRLYWYRQTLGQGPEFLTYFQNEAQLEKSRLLSDRFSAERPKGSFSTLEIQRTEQGDSAMYLCASSLRGQVNNSPLHFGNGTRLTVT.

In its sample, this clonotype was seen many times. The chain has TRBV12-5 and TRBJ1-6; D is ambiguous. Trimming took 1 base from V and 11 from J, leaving 6 bases between them. Germline CDR1 LGHNT, CDR2 FRNRAP. The CDR3 covers 12 residues. For the CDR3, the DNA is TGTGCTAGTGGTTTGGGGATCCCACCCCTCCACTTT. This translates into CASGLGIPPLHF.

CDR3 region: CSAGGAGRMNTEAFF. DNA for the CDR3: TGCAGTGCTGGGGGTGCTGGGCGGATGAACACTGAAGCTTTCTTT. The chain is built from TRBV20-1 and TRBJ1-1; D perhaps matches TRBD1 (5 bases). The V and J ends lost 5 bases and 0 bases respectively, with 16 bases between them. Germline CDR1 reads DFQATT; CDR2 reads SNEGSKA (reference sequence). The CDR3 has 15 amino acids.

This clonotype was seen repeatedly, ten times or more. The V call is TRBV6-1, the J call TRBJ1-1, with 9 nucleotides matching TRBD1. Per the germline V gene, CDR1 is MNHNS and CDR2 is SASEGT. J was trimmed by 10 bases and V by 1 base; bases with no gene match: 13. CDR3 length: 16 amino acids. The CDR3 DNA follows: TGTGCCAGCAGTGAAGGATTGGGGGACAGGGACAGGGTAGCTTTCTTT. It specifies CASSEGLGDRDRVAFF.

This clonotype was recorded many times. The chain recombines TRBV12-3 or TRBV12-4 with TRBJ1-1, with D uncertain. The CDR3 loop spans 14 amino acids. Trimming cost V 5 bases and J 0 bases, with 10 bases left between them. This CDR3 reads CASSQRRMNTEAFF. DNA for the CDR3: TGTGCCAGCAGTCAGCGGAGGATGAACACTGAAGCTTTCTTT.

This clonotype was counted many times. The chain is built from TRBV4-2 and TRBJ2-3, with a weak D call TRBD2 (6 bases). Trimming took 0 bases from V and 1 from J, leaving 11 bases between them. This CDR3 has 16 residues. Germline V gives CDR1 LGHNA, CDR2 YNFKEQ. DNA of the CDR3: TGTGCCAGCAGCCAAGATGAGCGCGGGGGCACAGATACGCAGTATTTT. It yields the protein CASSQDERGGTDTQYF.

This clonotype was counted many times. The chain uses TRBV6-1 and TRBJ1-6; unclear D gene. In germline, CDR1 is MNHNS, CDR2 SASEGT. V shed 4 bases and J shed 2 bases, with 6 bases lying between them. The length of the CDR3 is 14 residues. The CDR3 loop is CASSGATYNSPLHF. CDR3 DNA sequence: TGTGCCAGCAGTGGGGCCACCTATAATTCACCCCTCCACTTT.

The table lists this clonotype with many counts. The chain is built from TRBV20-1 and TRBJ1-1, with D possibly TRBD1 on 6 matching bases. Germline CDR1 DFQATT, CDR2 SNEGSKA (reference sequence). This CDR3 contains 14 residues. The V end lost 6 bases, the J end lost 0 bases, and 14 bases lay between the germline ends. For the CDR3, the DNA is TGCAGTGCCGACACCGGGGGGCTGAACACTGAAGCTTTCTTT. Protein sequence: CSADTGGLNTEAFF.